Following are 30 T cell receptor beta chains from one sample sequenced in a study of Tregs in tolerant kidney transplant recipients. Libraries were prepared by immunoSEQ multiplex PCR; TCRdb keeps only in-frame clonotypes and omits some of them. Counted here are over 60,000 clones, approximately 91% occurring once; the ten biggest clones make up approximately 0.36%. The sequences come from CD4+ T cells from blood, collected before the transplant. The receptors here all came from a human donor who received a combined kidney and bone marrow transplant.

The gene calls are TRBV4-1 and TRBJ2-3, with D uncertain. The CDR3 length is 17 residues. Germline V gene sequence: CDR1 MGHRA, CDR2 YSYEKL. V was clipped by 4 bases and J by 0 bases, with 17 bases between them. In nucleotides, the CDR3 is TGCGCCAGCAGCCCTCCCCCTAGAAGTGCCAGCACAGATACGCAGTATTTT. Residues: CASSPPPRSASTDTQYF.

The chain links TRBV7-2 to TRBJ1-2, with no clear D. Germline V CDR1 and CDR2: SGHTA, FQGNSA. This CDR3 has 13 residues. The V and J ends lost 1 base and 3 bases respectively, with 6 bases between them. DNA of the CDR3: TGTGCCAGCAGCTTAGAAACAGACTATGGCTACACCTTC. This sequence encodes CASSLETDYGYTF.

The J gene is TRBJ2-7, the V gene TRBV2; TRBD1 might be the D (6 bases). The CDR3 extends over 14 amino acids. CDR1 and CDR2 from the germline V gene are SNHLY and FYNNEI. V lost 2 bases, J lost 3 bases, and 11 bases lay in between. The CDR3 reads CASSELGAGYEQYF. The CDR3 DNA is TGTGCCAGCAGTGAACTGGGGGCGGGCTACGAGCAGTACTTC.

V usage is TRBV27 and J usage is TRBJ2-1, with 9 bases lining up with TRBD2. In germline, CDR1 is MNHEY, CDR2 SMNVEV (reference sequence). Trimming cost V 8 bases and J 0 bases; bases outside gene matches: 11. This CDR3 region has 17 residues. CDR3 nucleotides: TGTGCCAGCCAATCCATCTATAGCGGGGGCTCCTACAATGAGCAGTTCTTC. Its translation: CASQSIYSGGSYNEQFF.

The rearrangement joins TRBV5-6 to TRBJ2-1; 10 nucleotides align to TRBD2. After removal of 3 bases from V and 4 bases from J, the junction contained 4 bases not matched to a gene. This CDR3 is built from 15 residues. Germline V gene sequence: CDR1 SGHDT, CDR2 YYEEEE. CDR3 protein: CASSSGTSVYNEQFF. In DNA, the CDR3 is TGTGCCAGCAGCTCCGGGACTAGCGTTTACAATGAGCAGTTCTTC.

The chain couples TRBV5-8 to TRBJ2-4; D gene uncertain. The CDR3 has 14 amino acids. Deletions cut 3 bases from V and 6 bases from J, with 13 bases between. CDR1 and CDR2 from the germline V gene are SGHTS and YDEGEE. The CDR3, as DNA: TGTGCCAGCAGCTACTTGTTCCGAACAAACATTCAGTACTTC. This encodes CASSYLFRTNIQYF.

This rearrangement joins TRBV4-3 to TRBJ2-3; 13 nucleotides line up with TRBD2. From germline, CDR1 is LGHNA and CDR2 YSLEER. V lost 5 bases, J lost 3 bases, and 14 bases stayed unmatched. The CDR3 loop spans 19 amino acids. The CDR3 is CASSGGGKTSGRLTDTQYF. Here the CDR3 DNA reads TGCGCCAGCAGCGGAGGGGGGAAGACTAGCGGGAGGTTGACAGATACGCAGTATTTT.

The chain links TRBV19 to TRBJ1-1; the match to TRBD1 covers 7 bases. Germline V gene lookup returns CDR1 LNHDA and CDR2 SQIVND (reference sequence). This CDR3 region has 15 residues. V shed 6 bases and J 2 bases; nucleotides not matched to a gene: 9. Here the CDR3 DNA reads TGTGCCAGTAGGGAAACGACAGGGCTAAACACTGAAGCTTTCTTT. This sequence encodes CASRETTGLNTEAFF.

The CDR3 DNA reads TGTGCCAGCAGTTTAAAGGGGACAGGAGCTAACTATGGCTACACCTTC. It specifies CASSLKGTGANYGYTF. The V gene is TRBV27, the J gene TRBJ1-2, with TRBD1 matching 8 bases. Trimming removed 2 bases from V and 0 bases from J; junction bases left unmatched: 5. Germline V lookup: CDR1 MNHEY, CDR2 SMNVEV (reference sequence). The CDR3 runs to 16 residues.

V usage is TRBV7-3 and J usage is TRBJ2-3, with unresolved D. This CDR3 has 13 residues. Trimming pared 1 base from V and 6 bases from J, leaving 8 bases between. The germline V gene has CDR1 SGHTA and CDR2 FQGTGA. The CDR3 bases are TGTGCCAGCAGCTTAAGGGCACTGGATACGCAGTATTTT. As protein: CASSLRALDTQYF.

The J gene is TRBJ2-3, the V gene TRBV7-6; no firm D call. Per germline, CDR1 SGHVS and CDR2 FNYEAQ. Trimming pared 9 bases from V and 8 bases from J, leaving 15 bases between. The CDR3 length is 12 residues. The CDR3 DNA reads TGTGCCAGTGCGAACCCTGGTCGTACGCAGTATTTT. Its translation is CASANPGRTQYF.

The V call is TRBV10-3, the J call TRBJ2-3, with 11 bases aligning to TRBD2. Germline trimming cut 4 bases from V and 3 bases from J; bases unmatched to any gene: 12. The CDR3 consists of 18 residues. Looked up from germline, CDR1 is ENHRY and CDR2 is SYGVKD. CDR3 region: CAISGDSLTSGMTDTQYF. CDR3 in DNA: TGTGCCATCAGTGGGGACAGTCTGACTAGCGGGATGACAGATACGCAGTATTTT.

This clone was observed a single time. Other DNA sequences of this sample code for an identical CDR3. J is TRBJ2-7 and V is TRBV5-1; unclear D gene. The germline gives CDR1 SGHRS, CDR2 YFSETQ. The CDR3 length is 12 residues. V lost 1 base and J 3 bases, leaving 5 bases between the germline ends. The CDR3 nucleotides read TGCGCCAGCAGCTTGCCGGGCTACGAGCAGTACTTC. It specifies CASSLPGYEQYF.

Worth noting for this clone: Relative to the germline gene, one junction end is altered; a read error may explain this. This rearrangement joins TRBV15 to TRBJ1-2; possibly TRBD1 for D (6 bases). The CDR3 runs 12 residues. The germline CDR1 and CDR2 sequences are LNHNV and YYDKDF (reference sequence). DNA for the CDR3: TGTGCCACCAGCAGAGATCGTCGGACAGTGGCCTTC. It codes for CATSRDRRTVAF.

This chain uses TRBV19 with TRBJ1-5; D gene ambiguous. V was clipped by 3 bases and J by 0 bases, with 6 bases between them. This CDR3 comprises 14 residues. Per germline, CDR1 LNHDA and CDR2 SQIVND (reference sequence). CDR3 protein: CASSIEDSNQPQHF. The CDR3 DNA sequence: TGTGCCAGTAGTATCGAGGATAGCAATCAGCCCCAGCATTTT.

The J gene is TRBJ2-1, the V gene TRBV29-1, with 8 positions matching TRBD1. CDR3 size: 13 residues. With V trimmed by 3 bases and J by 2 bases, 0 bases remained unmatched. The germline V gene encodes CDR1 SQVTM and CDR2 ANQGSEA. The CDR3 spells CSVDRGPYNEQFF. The CDR3, as DNA: TGCAGCGTTGACAGGGGGCCCTACAATGAGCAGTTCTTC.

The chain joins TRBV6-5 to TRBJ1-5, with D perhaps TRBD1 (6 bases). Germline V CDR1 and CDR2: MNHEY, SVGAGI. The CDR3 extends over 15 amino acids. The V end was cut by 6 bases, the J end by 5 bases, with 17 bases between. In DNA, the CDR3 is TGTGCCAGCAGCTACGTGGCGGGGGGCGATCAGCCCCAGCATTTT. It is translated as CASSYVAGGDQPQHF.

The table lists this clone with a few counts. This chain connects TRBV5-1 to TRBJ2-7; 8 nucleotides align to TRBD2. Trimming cost V 4 bases and J 5 bases; bases outside gene matches: 8. Germline CDR1 reads SGHRS; CDR2 reads YFSETQ. The CDR3 sequence is 14 residues long. The CDR3 sequence: CASSGMTSAHEQYF. The CDR3 DNA follows: TGCGCCAGCAGCGGGATGACTAGCGCCCACGAGCAGTACTTC.

V usage is TRBV2 and J usage is TRBJ2-7; 9 bases map to TRBD2. V dropped 4 bases and J dropped 0; count of bases not matched to a gene: 4. The length of the CDR3 is 15 residues. Germline CDR1 reads SNHLY; CDR2 reads FYNNEI. The CDR3 region is CASSGLAGISYEQYF. CDR3 DNA: TGTGCCAGCAGTGGTCTAGCGGGAATCTCCTACGAGCAGTACTTC. Using reference TRBV2 and TRBJ2-7 for the parts outside the CDR3, the full variable domain is EPEVTQTPSHQVTQMGQEVILRCVPISNHLYFYWYRQILGQKVEFLVSFYNNEISEKSEIFDDQFSVERPDGSNFTLKIRSTKLEDSAMYFCASSGLAGISYEQYFGPGTRLTVT.

The rearrangement links TRBV30 to TRBJ1-5; 9 bases are a match to TRBD1. CDR3 length equals 14 residues. The V segment lost 5 bases and the J segment 6 bases; nucleotides outside the gene matches: 8. CDR1 and CDR2 (germline): GTSNPN, SVGIG (reference sequence). CDR3 DNA: TGTGCCTGGGGGAGCGAGACAGGGGGTCAGCCCCAGCATTTT. Amino acids: CAWGSETGGQPQHF.

The chain combines TRBV6-1 with TRBJ1-2, with 9 bases fitting TRBD1. Germline CDR1 and CDR2: MNHNS and SASEGT. The V segment lost 10 bases and the J segment 2 bases; nucleotides outside the gene matches: 8. There are 14 residues in the CDR3. The CDR3 DNA follows: TGTGCCACCTACCCGGGACAGGGAAACTATGGCTACACCTTC. Its translation: CATYPGQGNYGYTF.

The rearrangement uses TRBV7-2 and TRBJ2-5; TRBD2 aligns across 7 bases. CDR3 length equals 14 residues. Germline lookup yields CDR1 SGHTA and CDR2 FQGNSA. The J segment lost 5 bases and the V segment lost 7 bases, leaving 10 bases of the junction unmatched. The CDR3 sequence is CASTSGGGVETQYF. The DNA of the CDR3 is TGTGCCAGCACCTCGGGGGGAGGGGTTGAGACCCAGTACTTC.

This rearrangement joins TRBV28 to TRBJ2-7; 9 bases are a match to TRBD2. Germline trimming cut 7 bases from V and 2 bases from J; bases unmatched to any gene: 9. The germline CDR1 and CDR2 sequences are MDHEN and SYDVKM. The CDR3 consists of 15 residues. The CDR3 bases are TGTGCCAGCACCCTAGGGGCTAGCGGGACCTACGAGCAGTACTTC. Translation gives CASTLGASGTYEQYF.

V gene TRBV28 combines with J gene TRBJ2-7; 7 nucleotides match TRBD2. The CDR3 consists of 20 residues. Germline V gene sequence: CDR1 MDHEN, CDR2 SYDVKM. Unmatched junction bases numbered 21, after V lost 4 bases and J lost 0 bases. The DNA of the CDR3 is TGTGCCAGCAGTTATCCCCCGGGGCTAGCGGACCTACACAACTCCTACGAGCAGTACTTC. Protein sequence: CASSYPPGLADLHNSYEQYF.

The gene calls are TRBV18 and TRBJ2-5; 8 bases map to TRBD1. Losses at the gene ends were 3 bases for V and 2 bases for J; bases not matched to a gene: 8. CDR3 length equals 16 residues. CDR1 KGHSH and CDR2 LQKENI come from the germline V gene. The CDR3 sequence: CASSPTGQVGQETQYF. The DNA of the CDR3 is TGTGCCAGCTCACCCACGGGACAGGTTGGTCAAGAGACCCAGTACTTC.

This clone was seen a handful of times. This chain uses TRBV5-1 with TRBJ2-1; the match to TRBD2 covers 8 bases. V lost 8 bases and J lost 6; bases outside the gene matches: 10. CDR1 SGHRS and CDR2 YFSETQ come from the germline V gene. This CDR3 is 14 amino acids long. The CDR3 sequence: CASGPGLGGNEQFF. The CDR3 nucleotides are TGCGCCAGTGGTCCGGGACTAGGTGGCAATGAGCAGTTCTTC.

This chain connects TRBV7-8 to TRBJ1-3; no clear D. Trimming took 4 bases from V and 0 from J, leaving 13 bases between them. Germline V gene lookup returns CDR1 SGHVS and CDR2 FQNEAQ. CDR3 length equals 16 residues. CDR3 region: CASSSGQASSGNTIYF. Written as DNA, the CDR3 is TGTGCCAGCAGCTCCGGCCAGGCCAGCTCTGGAAACACCATATATTTT.

J is TRBJ1-5 and V is TRBV30; no firm D call. The CDR3 runs to 13 residues. Germline V lookup: CDR1 GTSNPN, CDR2 SVGIG (reference sequence). V lost 1 base, J lost 7 bases, and 11 bases lay in between. CDR3 DNA sequence: TGTGCCTGGAGTGCGGGAAGTGACCAGCCCCAGCATTTT. Its protein is CAWSAGSDQPQHF.

This chain links TRBV5-1 with TRBJ2-3, with D perhaps TRBD2 (6 bases). This CDR3 spans 17 amino acids. V lost 1 base, J lost 2 bases, and 17 bases lay in between. Germline CDR1 reads SGHRS; CDR2 reads YFSETQ. CDR3 DNA sequence: TGCGCCAGCAGCTTGTCGGGAGTGTCTCAACCCACAGATACGCAGTATTTT. Translating gives CASSLSGVSQPTDTQYF. Using reference TRBV5-1 and TRBJ2-3 for the parts outside the CDR3, the full variable domain is KAGVTQTPRYLIKTRGQQVTLSCSPISGHRSVSWYQQTPGQGLQFLFEYFSETQRNKGNFPGRFSGRQFSNSRSEMNVSTLELGDSALYLCASSLSGVSQPTDTQYFGPGTRLTVL.

The CDR3 sequence is CASSTTGTEQYF. CDR3 DNA: TGTGCCAGCAGCACGACAGGTACCGAGCAGTACTTC. The rearrangement links TRBV7-2 to TRBJ2-7, with D possibly matching TRBD1 (6 bases). V lost 5 bases and J lost 6, with 11 bases in between. This CDR3 comprises 12 residues. Germline V CDR1 and CDR2: SGHTA, FQGNSA.